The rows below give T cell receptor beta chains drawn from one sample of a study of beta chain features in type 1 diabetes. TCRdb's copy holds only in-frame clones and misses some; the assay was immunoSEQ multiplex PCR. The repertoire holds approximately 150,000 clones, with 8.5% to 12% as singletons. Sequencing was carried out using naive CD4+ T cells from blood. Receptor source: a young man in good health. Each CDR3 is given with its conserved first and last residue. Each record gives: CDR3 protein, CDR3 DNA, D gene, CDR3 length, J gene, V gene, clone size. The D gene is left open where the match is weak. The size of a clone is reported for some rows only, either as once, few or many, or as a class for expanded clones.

CDR3: CASSASGTSSLTKNIQYF
DNA: TGTGCCAGCAGCGCAAGTGGGACTAGTTCCCTGACCAAAAACATTCAGTACTTC
D: TRBD2
length: 18
J: TRBJ2-4
V: TRBV7-2
size: few

CDR3: CASSMGTDNSPLHF
DNA: TGTGCCAGCAGCATGGGGACAGATAATTCACCCCTCCACTTT
D: TRBD1
length: 14
J: TRBJ1-6
V: TRBV7-9
size: once

CDR3: CASSPGLQFANTGELFF
DNA: TGTGCCAGCAGCCCGGGACTCCAGTTCGCGAACACCGGGGAGCTGTTTTTT
D: -
length: 17
J: TRBJ2-2
V: TRBV7-8
size: -

CDR3: CASSQGRVVGKLFF
DNA: TGCGCCAGCAGCCAAGGCAGGGTTGTCGGCAAACTGTTTTTT
D: -
length: 14
J: TRBJ1-4
V: TRBV5-4
size: few

CDR3: CASSLGGPEAFF
DNA: TGTGCCAGCAGCTTGGGCGGGCCTGAAGCTTTCTTT
D: -
length: 12
J: TRBJ1-1
V: TRBV7-2
size: -

CDR3: CASSLARAGNTEAFF
DNA: TGTGCCAGCAGCTTGGCTAGGGCGGGGAACACTGAAGCTTTCTTT
D: -
length: 15
J: TRBJ1-1
V: TRBV5-4
size: few

CDR3: CASSPGTSGEFF
DNA: TGTGCCAGCTCACCCGGGACTAGCGGGGAATTCTTC
D: TRBD2
length: 12
J: TRBJ2-1
V: TRBV18
size: -

CDR3: CASKGWYNSPLHF
DNA: TGTGCCAGCAAGGGGTGGTATAATTCACCCCTCCACTTT
D: -
length: 13
J: TRBJ1-6
V: TRBV27
size: few

CDR3: CASSRDRGNSPLHF
DNA: TGTGCCAGTAGCAGGGACAGGGGAAATTCACCCCTCCACTTT
D: TRBD1
length: 14
J: TRBJ1-6
V: TRBV19
size: few

CDR3: CASSLDTGGLGYTF
DNA: TGCGCCAGCAGCTTGGATACAGGGGGCCTTGGCTACACCTTC
D: TRBD1
length: 14
J: TRBJ1-2
V: TRBV5-1
size: -

CDR3: CAISDVSRQRNEQFF
DNA: TGTGCCATCAGTGACGTCTCCCGGCAGCGGAATGAGCAGTTCTTC
D: -
length: 15
J: TRBJ2-1
V: TRBV10-3
size: few

CDR3: CASSQEPPGRSSYEQYF
DNA: TGCGCCAGCAGCCAAGAACCCCCCGGCAGGTCCTCCTACGAGCAGTACTTC
D: -
length: 17
J: TRBJ2-7
V: TRBV4-1
size: -

CDR3: CASRVGTGGVDTQYF
DNA: TGTGCCAGCAGAGTCGGGACAGGGGGTGTAGATACGCAGTATTTT
D: TRBD1
length: 15
J: TRBJ2-3
V: TRBV7-9
size: -

CDR3: CAWSLSRTGADEQYF
DNA: TGTGCCTGGAGTCTTTCCCGGACAGGGGCTGACGAGCAGTACTTC
D: TRBD1
length: 15
J: TRBJ2-7
V: TRBV30
size: -

CDR3: CASSEPSNNEQFF
DNA: TGCGCCAGCAGTGAGCCCAGTAACAATGAGCAGTTCTTC
D: -
length: 13
J: TRBJ2-1
V: TRBV10-1
size: -

CDR3: CASSLTTGTGYTF
DNA: TGTGCCAGCAGCTTAACGACAGGGACCGGCTACACCTTC
D: TRBD1
length: 13
J: TRBJ1-2
V: TRBV7-3
size: few

CDR3: CASSPLDSTNEKLFF
DNA: TGTGCCAGCTCACCATTGGACTCAACTAATGAAAAACTGTTTTTT
D: -
length: 15
J: TRBJ1-4
V: TRBV18
size: -

CDR3: CASTFLAGGITGELFF
DNA: TGTGCCAGCACCTTCCTAGCGGGGGGCATCACCGGGGAGCTGTTTTTT
D: TRBD2
length: 16
J: TRBJ2-2
V: TRBV2
size: -

CDR3: CASSNWDRGIYGYTF
DNA: TGTGCCAGCAGCAATTGGGACAGGGGCATCTATGGCTACACCTTC
D: TRBD1
length: 15
J: TRBJ1-2
V: TRBV5-6
size: -

CDR3: CASSTGTVTYEQYF
DNA: TGTGCCAGCAGCACCGGGACAGTAACCTACGAGCAGTACTTC
D: TRBD1
length: 14
J: TRBJ2-7
V: TRBV11-2
size: -

CDR3: CASSTSLLAGGYYNEQFF
DNA: TGCGCCAGCAGCACGTCCCTCCTAGCGGGGGGTTACTACAATGAGCAGTTCTTC
D: TRBD2
length: 18
J: TRBJ2-1
V: TRBV5-1
size: few

CDR3: CASSRNIHREQETQYF
DNA: TGTGCCAGCTCACGCAACATCCACCGGGAACAAGAGACCCAGTACTTC
D: -
length: 16
J: TRBJ2-5
V: TRBV18
size: few

CDR3: CASSTTSGGGTDTQYF
DNA: TGTGCCAGCAGCACGACTAGCGGGGGGGGCACAGATACGCAGTATTTT
D: TRBD2
length: 16
J: TRBJ2-3
V: TRBV7-2
size: few

CDR3: CASLVPSGANVLTF
DNA: TGTGCCAGCTTAGTCCCCTCTGGGGCCAACGTCCTGACTTTC
D: -
length: 14
J: TRBJ2-6
V: TRBV18
size: few

CDR3: CAWTGRGTGELFF
DNA: TGTGCCTGGACGGGCAGGGGGACCGGGGAGCTGTTTTTT
D: TRBD1
length: 13
J: TRBJ2-2
V: TRBV30
size: many

CDR3: CASSAGANTGELFF
DNA: TGTGCCAGCAGCGCAGGGGCGAACACCGGGGAGCTGTTTTTT
D: -
length: 14
J: TRBJ2-2
V: TRBV6-4
size: -

CDR3: CASSGAATDTQYF
DNA: TGTGCCAGCAGTGGGGCTGCCACAGATACGCAGTATTTT
D: -
length: 13
J: TRBJ2-3
V: TRBV6-4
size: few

CDR3: CASSAGQAQETQYF
DNA: TGTGCCAGCAGCGCGGGACAGGCCCAAGAGACCCAGTACTTC
D: TRBD1
length: 14
J: TRBJ2-5
V: TRBV7-9
size: many

CDR3: CSARTVEKLFF
DNA: TGCAGTGCTAGGACAGTTGAAAAACTGTTTTTT
D: -
length: 11
J: TRBJ1-4
V: TRBV20-1
size: few

CDR3: CAWSEDRHDYGYTF
DNA: TGTGCCTGGAGTGAGGACAGGCACGACTATGGCTACACCTTC
D: TRBD1
length: 14
J: TRBJ1-2
V: TRBV30
size: -

CDR3: CASSSGGSTDTQYF
DNA: TGCGCCAGCAGTAGCGGGGGGAGCACAGATACGCAGTATTTT
D: TRBD2
length: 14
J: TRBJ2-3
V: TRBV5-1
size: few

CDR3: CASSLAPGGYNEQFF
DNA: TGTGCCAGCAGCTTAGCCCCAGGGGGCTACAATGAGCAGTTCTTC
D: TRBD1
length: 15
J: TRBJ2-1
V: TRBV7-2
size: once

CDR3: CASSYWDSQETQYF
DNA: TGTGCCAGCAGTTACTGGGACAGCCAAGAGACCCAGTACTTC
D: TRBD1
length: 14
J: TRBJ2-5
V: TRBV6-5
size: few

CDR3: CASSLLWTATPLSEQYF
DNA: TGTGCCAGCAGCTTACTCTGGACAGCAACGCCCCTTAGCGAGCAGTACTTC
D: -
length: 17
J: TRBJ2-7
V: TRBV7-2
size: -

CDR3: CASSLRTRTGDEQYF
DNA: TGTGCCAGCAGCCTTAGAACAAGGACAGGGGACGAGCAGTACTTC
D: TRBD1
length: 15
J: TRBJ2-7
V: TRBV11-2
size: once

CDR3: CASSPKPDNYEQYF
DNA: TGTGCCAGCTCACCAAAACCGGACAACTACGAGCAGTACTTC
D: -
length: 14
J: TRBJ2-7
V: TRBV18
size: -

CDR3: CASSLQGAFSGANVLTF
DNA: TGTGCCAGCAGCTTACAGGGGGCGTTCTCTGGGGCCAACGTCCTGACTTTC
D: TRBD1
length: 17
J: TRBJ2-6
V: TRBV7-6
size: -

CDR3: CASSLGEGANYGYTF
DNA: TGTGCCAGCAGCTTAGGAGAGGGGGCTAACTATGGCTACACCTTC
D: -
length: 15
J: TRBJ1-2
V: TRBV7-9
size: -

CDR3: CASSQGGGQNYGYTF
DNA: TGCGCCAGCAGCCAAGGGGGAGGACAAAACTATGGCTACACCTTC
D: -
length: 15
J: TRBJ1-2
V: TRBV4-3
size: few

CDR3: CASSQTGTGETQYF
DNA: TGCGCCAGCAGTCAAACCGGGACTGGAGAGACCCAGTACTTC
D: -
length: 14
J: TRBJ2-5
V: TRBV10-2
size: few

CDR3: CASSIGGTGYTF
DNA: TGTGCCAGTAGTATTGGCGGAACTGGCTACACCTTC
D: -
length: 12
J: TRBJ1-2
V: TRBV19
size: few

CDR3: CASSFGAAWNYGYTF
DNA: TGTGCCAGCAGCTTTGGAGCCGCCTGGAACTATGGCTACACCTTC
D: -
length: 15
J: TRBJ1-2
V: TRBV7-9
size: -

CDR3: CASSLTVYNEQFF
DNA: TGTGCCAGCAGCTTGACAGTCTACAATGAGCAGTTCTTC
D: -
length: 13
J: TRBJ2-1
V: TRBV5-6
size: many

CDR3: CASSLATGFTGELFF
DNA: TGTGCCAGCAGCTTAGCGACAGGGTTCACCGGGGAGCTGTTTTTT
D: TRBD1
length: 15
J: TRBJ2-2
V: TRBV7-8
size: few

CDR3: CASSFGGMNTEAFF
DNA: TGCGCCAGCAGCTTTGGCGGCATGAACACTGAAGCTTTCTTT
D: -
length: 14
J: TRBJ1-1
V: TRBV5-1
size: -

CDR3: CASSLITQVANQPQHF
DNA: TGTGCCAGCAGTTTAATAACACAGGTCGCCAATCAGCCCCAGCATTTT
D: -
length: 16
J: TRBJ1-5
V: TRBV28
size: few

CDR3: CASSLSSASGTDTQYF
DNA: TGTGCCAGCAGCTTAAGTTCGGCTAGCGGCACAGATACGCAGTATTTT
D: -
length: 16
J: TRBJ2-3
V: TRBV7-2
size: few

CDR3: CASSYLQGNEQFF
DNA: TGTGCCAGCAGTTACTTACAGGGAAATGAGCAGTTCTTC
D: -
length: 13
J: TRBJ2-1
V: TRBV6-6
size: few

CDR3: CASSLFGLATDTQYF
DNA: TGTGCCAGCAGTTTATTTGGACTAGCAACAGATACGCAGTATTTT
D: TRBD2
length: 15
J: TRBJ2-3
V: TRBV27
size: few

CDR3: CASSSGTSGGRYEQYF
DNA: TGTGCCAGCAGCTCCGGGACTAGCGGGGGCCGATACGAGCAGTACTTC
D: TRBD2
length: 16
J: TRBJ2-7
V: TRBV7-2
size: -